This T cell receptor beta chain was captured by sequencing in a study of cytomegalovirus exposure and HLA in healthy donors (dated by TCRdb to 2017 to 2019). Describing the broader study: In an earlier analysis of 550 to 750 of the donors, around 300 Gb of sequence data and 90 million to 120 million unique TCR beta sequences from roughly 190 million T cells were reported. About 280 gigabases of sequencing data and some 85 million unique TCR sequences were included in an early release covering about 700 HLA-typed donors. Among the roughly 370 genotyped donors, about 85% belonged to the genetic ancestry cluster associated with self-reported Caucasian donors. The study aimed to test whether cataloging public T cell receptors could reveal signatures of past pathogen exposure. The T cell repertoires of 666 subjects were profiled by immunosequencing and related to cytomegalovirus serostatus. Along with the approximately 700-subject first cohort, a separate validation cohort of over a hundred different subjects was used. To predict cytomegalovirus infection status, the study combined high-throughput TCR immunosequencing, statistical association of individual TCRs with disease status, and machine learning. In a later analysis, previously published TCR beta repertoires from about 640 donors were re-analyzed and high-resolution HLA genotyping was added so that TCR occurrence patterns could be studied. Rather than using new phenotypic data, the later analysis identified candidate immune exposures from TCR beta sequences and from how often those sequences occurred across donors. To decide whether each TCR beta V gene segment behaved as functional or pseudogenic, an earlier analysis of some 600 of the donors relied on high-throughput TCR beta sequencing. Donor age, sex, ethnicity and CMV serostatus were compiled together with the repertoire data. A later genetic analysis took genome-wide SNP genotypes for about three fifths of the roughly 670 donors and used that subset as a discovery cohort. Every repertoire in the discovery cohort had been generated on one and the same sequencing platform. HLA typing included class I and class II loci at four-digit resolution. The number of donors typed differed by locus, with about 620-630 for A, B, C, DRB1 and DQB1, more than 500 for DQA1, 600 to 610 for DPA1, and some 450 for DPB1. Because of strong linkage in the cohort, roughly five DR-DQ haplotypes were treated as single units for association and clustering. Among about 410 genotyped donors of the cohort, an average of approximately 240,000 unique TCR beta nucleotide sequences was sequenced per donor, of which about 19% were non-productive. On the study overall, not on this receptor specifically: According to a later analysis, TCR association rates differed among HLA loci, with DRB1 alleles showing the most associated TCRs and HLA-C alleles showing the fewest. Because counts were too low, roughly 17 rarely observed V segments, including chromosome 9 orphons, were left out of the earlier analysis of over 550 of the donors. According to a later analysis, most CMV-associated TCR beta chains appeared to be HLA-restricted, and the HLA associations seemed to be driven largely by CMV exposure. Because HLA typing was missing for some donors at each locus, association tests included only the typed subset. A total of roughly 160 TCR beta chains were listed by the study as associated with cytomegalovirus. Broadly in line with IMGT annotations, most TCR beta V segments showed up in productive rearrangements about 87% or about 30% of the time in an earlier analysis of a few hundred of the donors. While some public TCRs were present in many individuals, most TCR sequences turned up only very rarely across donors. Several of the top co-occurrence clusters appeared to be linked to parvovirus B19, influenza, CMV and Epstein-Barr virus, according to a later analysis. The authors suggested that the approach could potentially be extended to other disease states and immunological phenotypes. Correlated functional status among segregating V segments might reflect linkage disequilibrium, but an unknown experimental factor could not be ruled out. The 87-base-pair reads could not distinguish some IMGT-functional V segments, including TRBV6-2 and TRBV6-3, so those segments were excluded. Sequencing depth was assumed to be roughly uniform across donors in the presence/absence analyses, though that assumption may not hold. A cluster of highly shared sequence variants was judged likely to represent a technical artifact of the sequencing pipeline. Cytomegalovirus status was reported to be diagnosed by the classifier with high specificity and sensitivity in both the original and validation cohorts. Specific HLA alleles were associated with 16,951 TCR beta sequences at a false discovery rate of 0.05 in a later analysis. A later genetic analysis associated a missense DCLRE1C variant with V-gene and J-gene trimming of TCR beta chains, and an independent cohort replicated the association. In a later analysis, HLA-associated TCR beta chains were found to be more clonally expanded and to have lower generation probabilities than equally common non-associated chains. Three of the identified cytomegalovirus-associated TCR beta chains were confirmed in vitro to be specific for cytomegalovirus antigens. A further reported finding was that TCR beta sequences accurately predicted the HLA-A and HLA-B alleles for most subjects in the first cohort. When HLA alleles, especially DR and DQ, strongly co-occurred, attributing TCR associations to individual alleles was difficult. This cohort had only TCR beta chains sequenced, and the lack of alpha or paired-chain data limited which features could be detected. The only immune exposure information available for the cohort was CMV serostatus. Compared with the roughly 700-donor mean, donors in an Asian-associated ancestry cluster had fewer N-insertions in productive TCRs, according to a later genetic analysis.

As encoded in the germline V gene, CDR1 is SGHTA while CDR2 is FQGNSA. The V end gives up 7 bases and the J end 3 bases, leaving 7 bases in the junction not matched to a gene. Including the terminal cysteine and phenylalanine, the CDR3 comprises 14 residues. Of all the DNA, just the CDR3 is kept, 42 bases in frame from base 1. The library came from the immunoSEQ multiplex PCR assay. The multiplex PCR relied on a mix of 60 forward primers for TCR Vbeta segments and 13 reverse primers for TCR Jbeta segments. A multiplex PCR assay on genomic DNA amplified the CDR3 region of rearranged TCR beta genes. The amplified TCR beta libraries were sequenced on the Illumina HiSeq System as 87-base-pair reads. As for how the authors treated the data: A later analysis counted tens of millions of unique TCR beta chains across the 600 to 850 repertoires, and some 11 million of these chains were shared by at least two donors. To remove PCR and sequencing errors, raw reads were error-corrected and collapsed into unique sequences using a nearest-neighbor algorithm that merged closely related sequences. Alignment of CDR3 sequences to IMGT reference sequences was used to assign V, D and J gene segments. For a sequence to be retained, a match of at least six nucleotides was required to both a V gene segment and a J gene segment. A rearrangement counted as productive if the CDR3 had no stop codons and remained in frame with V and J, and every other rearrangement counted as non-productive. CDR3 was defined by IMGT convention, running from the second conserved V-encoded cysteine to the conserved J-encoded phenylalanine. The earlier analysis of about 610 of the donors excluded any sequence lacking an unambiguous match to a single V gene segment. In an earlier analysis of 500 to 750 of the donors, V segments were called functional above 56.7% productive rearrangements and were called segregating when the between-donor standard deviation exceeded 5%. A statistical classification framework was built to diagnose cytomegalovirus status from the catalog of TCR beta chain sequences. In a later analysis, V and J genes were assigned by comparing TCR nucleotide sequences against IMGT/GENE-DB human TR gene sequences. Using the TCRdist pipeline, a later analysis assigned CDR3 sequences along with most-parsimonious VDJ recombination scenarios. A later analysis defined each TCR beta chain by its CDR3 amino acid sequence plus V-gene family, and excluded reads lacking a unique V-gene family. To address suspected cross-contamination and a sequencing artifact, a later analysis removed some 620 highly shared, low-generation-probability nucleotide sequences. A later analysis calculated a clonal expansion index for each public chain from normalized within-repertoire ranks of inferred template counts. In a later analysis, generation probabilities were computed with a VDJ recombination model fitted to out-of-frame rearrangements, and the resulting probabilities were checked against IGoR. A later analysis scored TCR-TCR, TCR-HLA and TCR-CMV co-occurrence with hypergeometric tests, applying a repertoire-size bias correction to TCR pairs. False discovery rates were estimated in a later analysis by permuting HLA or CMV assignments 20 times. In a later analysis, co-occurring TCRs were grouped using DBSCAN, and TCRdist sequence similarity was added for clustering within HLA-allele-positive subsets. Repertoires with fewer than 30,000 or more than 120,000 public chains, plus five repertoires with anomalous nucleotide sharing, were excluded from co-occurrence clustering. In its TCRdb copy, this immuneACCESS table keeps in-frame sequences only and misses some clones. Where compared with another copy, unresolved V genes explain less than half of these, and the others have no known cause. D and trimming were read from the DNA, whereas the V and J calls and clone size are those reported in that table. The sample contains about 190,000 clones, around four fifths of them found a single time. 2.6% of the sample rests with the top ten.

The cohort comprised some 730 healthy bone marrow donors. Cohort members were all nominally healthy when sampled, although unrecorded immune exposures were likely present. The donor tested CMV seropositive, placing the donor among the 250 to 300 seropositive members of the cohort. Every donor gave a peripheral blood sample, and the peripheral blood mononuclear cells from that sample were used for TCR beta sequencing. The Qiagen DNeasy Blood Extraction Kit was used to extract genomic DNA from the blood cell samples. Points on this clone: Its antigen specificity is not known. No per-base quality is available; no much larger clone lies one base away.

The source of this sequence is a woman between 45 and 65 years old in good health and CMV-seropositive. The sequence joins TRBV7-2 to TRBJ1-1, and TRBD1 aligns with 8 junction nucleotides. Sequencing was carried out using PBMCs. The CDR3 here reads CASIRDRWDTEAFF. DNA sequence: TGTGCCAGCATCCGGGACAGGTGGGACACTGAAGCTTTCTTT. Where the CDR3 stops, the reference TRBV7-2 and TRBJ1-1 genes take over; the full variable domain is GAGVSQSPSNKVTEKGKDVELRCDPISGHTALYWYRQSLGQGLEFLIYFQGNSAPDKSGLPSDRFSAERTGGSVSTLTIQRTQQEDSAVYLCASIRDRWDTEAFFGQGTRLTVV.